This is a list of T cell receptor beta chains from one sample in a study of cytomegalovirus exposure and HLA in healthy donors. Some clones are missing from TCRdb's copy, which holds only in-frame ones; the method was immunoSEQ multiplex PCR. This sample's clone table lists approximately 100,000 clones. Sequencing was carried out using PBMCs. The source of these receptors is a man aged 45-60 years in good health and CMV-seropositive. CDR3s leave out the opening cysteine and the closing phenylalanine or tryptophan. A D gene is named only where the DNA matches it firmly.

V	D	J	CDR3
TRBV11-2	TRBD2	TRBJ2-7	ASSSSGRSYEQY
TRBV11-2	NA	TRBJ2-7	ASSLDRGSSYEQY
TRBV30	TRBD1	TRBJ1-3	AAPGQGGAFSGNTIY
TRBV27	TRBD2	TRBJ2-7	ASSFTGLVREQY
TRBV11-3	TRBD2	TRBJ2-1	ASSSRRGEGEQF
TRBV7-2	TRBD1	TRBJ2-7	ASSYSPTGAIYEQY
TRBV7-2	NA	TRBJ2-5	ASTPGAVLETQY
TRBV10-3	TRBD2	TRBJ2-2	AISGSSGSGELF
TRBV7-9	TRBD2	TRBJ2-3	ASSLGQSGRAKTDTQY
TRBV15	TRBD2	TRBJ2-3	ATSSTSGSTDTQY
TRBV2	NA	TRBJ1-1	ASSPLRPGNTEAF
TRBV2	TRBD1	TRBJ2-5	ASRRGQETQY
TRBV21-1	NA	TRBJ2-4	ASSTLGQGYGPKNIQY
TRBV11-3	TRBD1	TRBJ2-6	ASSTHRGSSGANVLT
TRBV11-3	NA	TRBJ2-3	ASSLAGTADTQY
TRBV11-3	NA	TRBJ1-1	ASSATVGITEAF
TRBV4-1	NA	TRBJ1-2	ASSLGAGANYGYT
TRBV9	NA	TRBJ2-2	ASSVVSTGELF
TRBV28	TRBD1	TRBJ1-4	ASSGTEPNEKLF
TRBV7-9	NA	TRBJ2-1	ASIQGGVFEQF
TRBV5-4	NA	TRBJ2-5	ASSQVAGDGDQTQY
TRBV5-1	NA	TRBJ2-3	ASSLPGSTDTQY
TRBV6-1	NA	TRBJ2-7	ASSGRIAPTYEQY
TRBV19	TRBD1	TRBJ1-2	ASTVGTAGNYGYT
TRBV18	NA	TRBJ2-2	ASSPSEGPENTGELF
TRBV7-9	TRBD1	TRBJ1-1	ASRLSQGVNTEAF
TRBV2	NA	TRBJ1-1	ASSKQGNTEAF
TRBV18	TRBD2	TRBJ2-3	ASSLSWLAGGDTQY
TRBV7-9	NA	TRBJ2-1	ASSLVLGASYNEQF
TRBV7-2	TRBD1	TRBJ1-5	ASSFGTGGRQPQH
TRBV5-1	TRBD1	TRBJ2-5	ASSLGQGVWETQY
TRBV11-3	TRBD1	TRBJ1-1	ASSPRQGASEAF
TRBV7-6	NA	TRBJ1-2	ASSLVADRFANYGYT
TRBV29-1	TRBD1	TRBJ1-2	SGGGDRGYGYT
TRBV5-1	TRBD2	TRBJ2-2	ASSERGNTGELF
TRBV4-3	TRBD1	TRBJ1-2	ASSQDGQGVTDGYT
TRBV14	NA	TRBJ2-1	ASSQASFYNEQF
TRBV6-4	NA	TRBJ1-1	ASSASPGTEAF
TRBV5-1	TRBD1	TRBJ2-1	ASSRGQSYNEQF
TRBV5-1	NA	TRBJ1-2	ASSASREWDGYT
TRBV7-2	TRBD1	TRBJ2-2	ASSFTGDTGELF
TRBV19	NA	TRBJ1-5	ASSPGRFYSNQPQH
TRBV5-1	NA	TRBJ1-1	ASSHREGLNTEAF
TRBV19	TRBD2	TRBJ2-2	ASSMGLAGTNTGELF
TRBV7-2	NA	TRBJ2-7	ASSSDPSSYEQY
TRBV5-4	TRBD2	TRBJ2-2	ASSLPAGGPSRGELF
TRBV18	NA	TRBJ2-1	ASSPEYPREQF
TRBV6-5	NA	TRBJ2-5	ASRAAGETQY
TRBV10-2	NA	TRBJ1-1	ASTNGQHMNTEAF
TRBV28	TRBD1	TRBJ1-4	ASSRTGGGEKLF
TRBV27	TRBD2	TRBJ2-1	ASSLSTSGSSYNEQF
TRBV5-5	NA	TRBJ1-4	ASSLTAQGSTNEKLF